The present entry profiles one T cell receptor (beta chain) with its context. The target antigen is unknown. The data were obtained in a study of post-analysis software for immune sequencing data. Study-level background: There were relapsing-remitting, secondary progressive and progressive-relapsing multiple sclerosis among the disease courses included. Study-level points and caveats: A significant reduction in normalized Chao1 diversity was observed in multiple sclerosis patients versus controls. Included in a set of about five TRBV segments more frequent in patients than controls were TRBV5-6, TRBV5-1 and TRBV20-1.

V was shortened by 0 bases and J by 0 bases, with 18 bases between the two germline ends. The CDR3 covers 19 residues. Germline CDR1 LGHDT, CDR2 YNNKEL (reference sequence). Every TCR beta cDNA library bore unique molecular identifiers. T cells numbering about 0.85 to 11 million yielded cDNA molecules that totaled about 500,000. A single record per CDR3 protein comes from TCRdb applying MiXCR to the PCR reads. The table lists roughly 670,000 distinct CDR3 sequences, 55% to 70% of them singletons. Input material: blood. The sequence came from a girl aged 2-10 years with multiple sclerosis. The chain recombines TRBV3-1 with TRBJ2-1; D unresolved. DNA of the CDR3: TGTGCCAGCAGCCAAGAGGATAGTCGTCTCGTCGGCTCCTACAATGAGCAGTTCTTC. It codes for CASSQEDSRLVGSYNEQFF.